Sequencing of this T cell receptor (beta chain) was carried out in a study of CD8 T cells in Susac syndrome (dated by TCRdb to the late 2010s). As for the study more broadly: Repertoire sequencing was used to test whether CD8+ T cell activation and differentiation in Susac syndrome was antigen driven.

High-throughput TCR beta sequencing profiled peripheral blood CD8+ and CD4+ T cells from healthy donors, Susac syndrome patients and multiple sclerosis patients. The multiple sclerosis controls were treatment-naive patients who had stable or active relapsing-remitting disease and met the revised McDonald criteria. Bulk CD8+ and CD4+ T cells were purified by magnetic negative isolation, whereas CD8+ TEMRA cells were enriched by FACS. Blood was collected in EDTA tubes and processed within 24 hours, with PBMCs isolated through density gradient centrifugation. PBMCs intended for TCR sequencing were cryopreserved in liquid nitrogen and thawed later in a water bath at 37 degrees C. The sorted or isolated CD4+, CD8+ and CD8+ TEMRA cells had a purity of 90% or higher. RNA was extracted using the RNeasy kit, and about 0.45 to 1 ug of the RNA was reverse transcribed with random hexamers. TCR beta CDR3 regions were amplified with the immunoSEQ multiplex PCR assay covering 54 Vbeta and 13 Jbeta segments. PCR amplification bias was corrected by using a synthetic template baseline for primer optimization and computational correction. The authors' analysis ran thus. Reads were annotated to V, D and J genes according to IMGT and were analyzed with immunoSEQ Analyzer, with only productive sequences retained. Clonality was computed as one minus Shannon entropy normalized by log2 of the number of productive unique sequences. For each patient and control, public and private clones were evaluated within the 100 most prevalent clones. Clones were defined as Susac-specific if absent from the healthy and MS cohorts, from around 1,100 published viral clones and from other ImmuneACCESS disease sequences. The raw public data were reprocessed by TCRdb itself: fastp quality trimming at Q25, MiXCR clonotype calling, in-frame beta chains only. Entries that share a CDR3 protein sequence are merged under the most common genes and DNA. TCRdb's processing, not the authors' own work, is the source of the V and J calls. The sample records some 200,000 distinct CDR3 sequences, around 96% of which are singletons. The top ten constitute 0.093% of the sample.

General findings and caveats noted by the study authors: The TCR sequencing and HLA analysis was acknowledged to have included a relatively small number of individuals.

As concerns this clonotype: It has no known antigen specificity. No much larger clone exists at a distance of one base, and base qualities are not known.

The CDR1 and CDR2 encoded by the germline V gene are SGHAT and FQNNGV. V is cut back by 1 base and J by 6 bases, with 2 bases in the junction unmatched. Measured from the cysteine to the phenylalanine, the CDR3 is 15 residues long. CDR3 DNA only is kept here, 45 bases in frame from base 1. The specimen sequenced was CD4+ T cells from PBMCs. Recombination linked TRBV11-2 to TRBJ2-1, and TRBD2 matches 11 of the central bases. This clonotype was obtained from a human donor with multiple sclerosis. The nucleotides are TGTGCCAGCAGCTTAGTGGGACTAGCGGTCAATGAGCAGTTCTTC. Its protein reads: CASSLVGLAVNEQFF.